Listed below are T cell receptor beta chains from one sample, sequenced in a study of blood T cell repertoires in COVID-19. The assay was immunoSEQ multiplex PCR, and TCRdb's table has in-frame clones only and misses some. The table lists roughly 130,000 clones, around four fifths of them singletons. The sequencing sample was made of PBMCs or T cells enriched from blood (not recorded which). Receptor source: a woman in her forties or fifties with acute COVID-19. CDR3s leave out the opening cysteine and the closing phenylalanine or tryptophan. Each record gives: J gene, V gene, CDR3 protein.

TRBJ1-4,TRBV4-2,ASSQDIGTGDEKLF
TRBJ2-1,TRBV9,ASSEGLTYNEQF
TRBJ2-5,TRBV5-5,ASSRDRGRETQY
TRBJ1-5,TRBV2,ASSDTGRADQPQH
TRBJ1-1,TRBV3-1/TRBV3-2,ASSLDRGAEAF
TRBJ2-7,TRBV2,ASSDQGGSYEQY
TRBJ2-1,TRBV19,ASRPGLALMSSYNEQF
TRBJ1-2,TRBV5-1,ASRGDYGYT
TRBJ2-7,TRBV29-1,SVGQGATSRQY
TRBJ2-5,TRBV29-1,SVEGLAGVETQY
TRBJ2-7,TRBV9,ASSLAGGSYEQY
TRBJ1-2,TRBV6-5,ASTGRQGHGYT
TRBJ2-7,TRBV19,ASSIFGGNEQY
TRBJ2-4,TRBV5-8,ASSSSGTNIQY
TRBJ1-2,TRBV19,ASISDRVNYGYT
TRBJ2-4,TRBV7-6,ASSATGGGAKNIQY
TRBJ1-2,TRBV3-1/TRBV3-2,ASSQDRYGGWRYGYT
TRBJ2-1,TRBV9,ASSGRGQGSTYNEQF
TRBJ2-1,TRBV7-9,ASSFGGAGYNEQF
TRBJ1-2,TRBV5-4,ASSLRGGLNYGYT
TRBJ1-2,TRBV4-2,ASSLGQGGGYT
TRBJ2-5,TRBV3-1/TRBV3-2,ASSQGLAQETQY
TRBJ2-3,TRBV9,ASSVVGGTDTQY
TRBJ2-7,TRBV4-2,ASSQEGGGQGAYEQY
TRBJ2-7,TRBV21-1,ASSTNFGTANYEQY
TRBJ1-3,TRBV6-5,ASSFNLGSGNTIY
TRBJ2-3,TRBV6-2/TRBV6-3,ASSSLSDTQY
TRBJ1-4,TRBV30,AWTPRRQPTRATNEKLF
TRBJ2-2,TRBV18,ASSPDRGYTGELF
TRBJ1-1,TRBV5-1,ASSLEPGRVTEAF
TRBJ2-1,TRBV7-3,ASSLTGGTSSNEQF
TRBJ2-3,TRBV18,ASSPTGGYRTDTQY
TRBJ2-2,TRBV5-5,ASSRGQRQNTGELF
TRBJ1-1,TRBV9,ASTRLDLMNTEAF
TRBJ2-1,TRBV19,ASSGATTYNEQF
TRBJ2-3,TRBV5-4,ASSLGDRRTDTQY
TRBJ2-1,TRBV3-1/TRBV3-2,ASSTLAGGRNEQF
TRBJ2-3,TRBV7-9,ASSRGQGTDTQY
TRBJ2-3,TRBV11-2,ASSLPTSGRAVVTDTQY
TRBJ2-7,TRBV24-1,ATSDSGGRGIPGEQY
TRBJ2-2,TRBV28,ASSLVALETGELF
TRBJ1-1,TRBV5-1,ASSVQATNTEAF
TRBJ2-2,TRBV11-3,ASSLDLGGYTGELF
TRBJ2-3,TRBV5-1,ASSSPGDTQY
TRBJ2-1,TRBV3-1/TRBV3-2,ASSPNLSGRHASEQF
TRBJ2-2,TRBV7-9,ASSSYGQPNTGELF
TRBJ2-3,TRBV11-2,ASSLAEAPDTQY
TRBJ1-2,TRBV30,AWSPSEGYT
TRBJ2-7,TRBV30,AWTKTVLPYEQY
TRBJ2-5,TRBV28,ASSLGVGGETQY
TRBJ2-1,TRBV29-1,SVALLAQKYNEQF
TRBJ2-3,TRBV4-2,ASSRTGGTDTQY
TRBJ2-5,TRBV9,ASSVEGGNPQETQY